This T cell receptor (beta chain) appears in the sequencing data of a study of glioma-infiltrating T cells after dendritic cell vaccination. Only patients with spare fresh-frozen tumor and over two years of follow-up were included. The V gene lost 0 bases and the J gene lost 8 bases, with 18 bases spanning the gap. This CDR3 has 16 amino acids. Looked up from germline, CDR1 is SGDLS and CDR2 is YYNGEE. Produced via immunoSEQ multiplex PCR; TCRdb's table is partial and in-frame only. The sample holds 90,000 to 100,000 clones, 70% to 80% seen once. The chain has TRBV9 and TRBJ2-1; D gene uncertain. This TCR derives from a human donor with glioblastoma. Source: blood, taken before dendritic cell vaccination. CDR3 region: CASSVVVTGQNHEQFF. The CDR3 DNA reads as TGTGCCAGCAGCGTAGTTGTTACGGGTCAGAACCATGAGCAGTTCTTC.